These 12 T cell receptor beta chains came from one sample sequenced in a study of preoperative IRX-2 immunotherapy in early breast cancer. The repertoire was sequenced with immunoSEQ multiplex PCR; TCRdb's copy has only in-frame clones and lacks some. The data show roughly 45,000 clones, with roughly 95% seen just once and 1.6% held by the top ten. Treatment of the sample: preoperative locoregional IRX-2 cytokine immunotherapy. Here the sequenced sample was tumor tissue, taken after IRX-2 immunotherapy. Every receptor here comes from a human donor with breast cancer.

The rearrangement uses TRBV27 and TRBJ1-1; TRBD1 matches at 10 bases. This CDR3 spans 15 amino acids. With 5 bases clipped from V and 5 bases from J, the junction kept 8 bases outside the gene matches. CDR1 is MNHEY and CDR2 is SMNVEV in the germline V gene (reference sequence). For the CDR3, the DNA is TGTGCCAGCAGTGGAAGATGGACAGGGGGGACTGAAGCTTTCTTT. Translated, it gives CASSGRWTGGTEAFF.

This chain joins TRBV27 and TRBJ1-1, with D possibly matching TRBD1 (5 bases). V was pared by 2 bases and J by 8 bases, with 12 bases between. CDR1 MNHEY and CDR2 SMNVEV come from the germline V gene (reference sequence). This CDR3 is built from 13 residues. The CDR3 bases are TGTGCCAGCAGTTTAGGCCCAGGGTACGAAGCTTTCTTT. Its translation is CASSLGPGYEAFF.

CDR3 residues: CASSEWTGTYNEQFF. CDR3 coding DNA: TGTGCCAGTAGTGAATGGACAGGGACCTACAATGAGCAGTTCTTC. This chain uses TRBV19 with TRBJ2-1; 8 positions agree with TRBD1. In germline, CDR1 is LNHDA, CDR2 SQIVND (reference sequence). V was clipped by 5 bases and J by 2 bases; unmatched bases: 5. The CDR3 sequence is 15 residues long.

V usage is TRBV4-2 and J usage is TRBJ2-1; D unresolved. This CDR3 is built from 14 residues. Germline CDR1 is LGHNA and CDR2 is YNFKEQ. V lost 3 bases, J lost 8 bases, and 14 bases lay in between. CDR3 in DNA: TGTGCCAGCAGCCACACAACCGCGCTCTATGAGCAGTTCTTC. Encoded protein: CASSHTTALYEQFF.

This rearrangement joins TRBV28 to TRBJ2-5; 7 positions match TRBD1. CDR1 is MDHEN and CDR2 is SYDVKM in the germline V gene. Trimming at V came to 6 bases and at J to 5 bases, leaving 9 bases not matched to a gene. The CDR3 length is 14 residues. The CDR3 nucleotides are TGTGCCAGCAGCCCCTGGGGACAGTTGGAGACCCAGTACTTC. Its translation is CASSPWGQLETQYF.

This sequence joins TRBV6-5 and TRBJ1-2; no firm D call. Per the germline V gene, CDR1 is MNHEY and CDR2 is SVGAGI. The CDR3 runs 13 residues. V lost 8 bases and J 1 base, leaving 11 bases between the germline ends. The CDR3 spells CASSAHLNYGYTF. DNA for the CDR3: TGTGCCAGCTCGGCACACCTTAACTATGGCTACACCTTC.

The chain employs TRBV7-2 and TRBJ2-7, with no clear D. Germline loops: CDR1 SGHTA, CDR2 FQGNSA. V lost 3 bases and J lost 3, with 9 bases in between. CDR3 length: 13 amino acids. In nucleotides, the CDR3 is TGTGCCAGCAGCTTGAACAGAGACTACGAGCAGTACTTC. Encoded protein: CASSLNRDYEQYF. The full variable domain, its missing parts supplied by reference TRBV7-2 and TRBJ2-7, is GAGVSQSPSNKVTEKGKDVELRCDPISGHTALYWYRQSLGQGLEFLIYFQGNSAPDKSGLPSDRFSAERTGGSVSTLTIQRTQQEDSAVYLCASSLNRDYEQYFGPGTRLTVT.

This chain links TRBV6-1 with TRBJ1-2, with unresolved D. The germline CDR1 and CDR2 sequences are MNHNS and SASEGT. V was trimmed by 2 bases and J by 8 bases, leaving 30 bases between them. The CDR3 consists of 19 residues. CDR3 amino acids: CASSEIFRIGQINLRGYTF. The CDR3 DNA sequence: TGTGCCAGCAGTGAAATATTCCGCATTGGGCAGATAAACCTAAGGGGCTACACCTTC.

The chain recombines TRBV4-2 with TRBJ2-7; perhaps TRBD1 as D (6 bases). CDR3 length: 15 amino acids. Trimming shortened V by 2 bases and J by 3 bases, and 14 bases separated the two germline ends. The germline V gene has CDR1 LGHNA and CDR2 YNFKEQ. The CDR3 coding sequence is TGTGCCAGCAGCCAACCGAAGGGGGTAAGCTACGAGCAGTACTTC. Protein product: CASSQPKGVSYEQYF.

In DNA form, the CDR3 reads TGTGCCAGCAGTCCTCTGGCCAATTCGGGCTATGGCTACACCTTC. This translates into CASSPLANSGYGYTF. This rearrangement joins TRBV28 to TRBJ1-2; unclear D gene. Trimming shortened V by 5 bases and J by 4 bases, and 17 bases separated the two germline ends. The CDR3 has 15 amino acids. Germline CDR1 reads MDHEN; CDR2 reads SYDVKM.

CDR3 loop: CASSFGANRGTGELFF. As DNA, the CDR3 is TGTGCCAGCAGCTTTGGGGCCAACCGCGGGACCGGGGAGCTGTTTTTT. V and J are TRBV27 and TRBJ2-2; either TRBD1 or TRBD2 may fit D (5 bases each). The germline V gene encodes CDR1 MNHEY and CDR2 SMNVEV (reference sequence). The CDR3 has 16 residues. V was shortened by 6 bases and J by 5 bases, with 19 bases between the two germline ends.

V usage is TRBV6-5 and J usage is TRBJ2-1; 8 bases align to TRBD1. CDR1 and CDR2 (germline): MNHEY, SVGAGI. V trimming: 6 bases; J trimming: 4 bases; junction bases outside the gene matches: 8. This CDR3 is 15 amino acids long. In nucleotides, the CDR3 is TGTGCCAGCAGCGTCCGGGGACAGGAGTACAATGAGCAGTTCTTC. This gives the protein CASSVRGQEYNEQFF.